This T cell receptor (beta chain) comes out of a study of blood T cell repertoires in COVID-19. About the research overall: COVID-19 samples from acute and convalescent phases originated in the United States, Italy and Spain. Sources were T cells, B-cell-depleted T cells, or PBMCs; the material itself was cDNA or gDNA.

Clones were read by immunoSEQ multiplex PCR, and TCRdb kept only the in-frame ones, dropping some. The sample lists under 95,000 clones, roughly four fifths occurring once. J was trimmed by 4 bases and V by 6 bases; bases with no gene match: 4. Germline CDR1 is MDHEN and CDR2 is SYDVKM. The CDR3 is made up of 13 amino acids. The origin of this receptor is a woman over 75 with acute or convalescent COVID-19. The gene calls are TRBV28 and TRBJ1-2; 8 bases are shared with TRBD1. The sequenced material came from peripheral blood. The CDR3 sequence: CASSPGGSYGYTF. DNA of the CDR3: TGTGCCAGCAGCCCAGGGGGCTCCTATGGCTACACCTTC.